Detailed here is one T cell receptor beta chain. What it recognizes is unknown. The junction departs from the called germline gene at one end, perhaps through a read error. The data originate from a study of post-analysis software for immune sequencing data. Study conclusions and caveats: Included in a set of a few TRBV segments more frequent in patients than controls were TRBV5-6, TRBV5-1 and TRBV20-1.

The CDR3 has 13 amino acids. Per germline, CDR1 SQVTM and CDR2 ANQGSEA. Unique molecular identifiers tagged the TCR beta cDNA libraries. There were 1 to 10 million T cells, and around 460,000 cDNA molecules came from them. TCRdb ran MiXCR on the PCR reads and lists one entry per CDR3 protein. The sample has 400,000 to 500,000 distinct CDR3 sequences, approximately 42% seen once. This sequence was found in a girl aged 2-10 years with multiple sclerosis. Specimen: blood. The chain uses TRBV29-1 and TRBJ1-5; D gene uncertain. CDR3 residues: CSAQGAGNQSQHF. The CDR3 nucleotides are TGCAGCGCTCAAGGAGCTGGGAATCAGTCCCAGCATTTT.